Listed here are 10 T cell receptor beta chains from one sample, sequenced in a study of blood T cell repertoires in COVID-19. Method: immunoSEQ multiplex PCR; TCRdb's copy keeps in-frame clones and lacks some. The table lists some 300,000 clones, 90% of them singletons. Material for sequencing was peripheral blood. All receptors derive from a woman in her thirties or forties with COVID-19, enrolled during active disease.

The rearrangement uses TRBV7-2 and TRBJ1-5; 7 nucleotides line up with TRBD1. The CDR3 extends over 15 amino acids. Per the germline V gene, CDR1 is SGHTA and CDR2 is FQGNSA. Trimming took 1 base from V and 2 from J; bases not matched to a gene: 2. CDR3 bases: TGTGCCAGCAGCTTAGAGGGGGCAGGCAATCAGCCCCAGCATTTT. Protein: CASSLEGAGNQPQHF.

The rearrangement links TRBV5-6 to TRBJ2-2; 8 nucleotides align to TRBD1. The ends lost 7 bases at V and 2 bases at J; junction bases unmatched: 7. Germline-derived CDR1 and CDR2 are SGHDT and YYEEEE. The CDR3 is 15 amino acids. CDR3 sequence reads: CASRHRGINTGELFF. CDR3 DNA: TGTGCCAGCCGCCACAGGGGGATCAACACCGGGGAGCTGTTTTTT.

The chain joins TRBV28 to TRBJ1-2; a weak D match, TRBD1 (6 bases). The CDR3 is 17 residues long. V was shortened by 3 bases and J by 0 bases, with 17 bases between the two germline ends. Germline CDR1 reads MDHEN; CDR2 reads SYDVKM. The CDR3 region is CASSFSGQPTTNYGYTF. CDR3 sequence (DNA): TGTGCCAGCAGTTTTTCTGGACAGCCCACTACTAACTATGGCTACACCTTC.

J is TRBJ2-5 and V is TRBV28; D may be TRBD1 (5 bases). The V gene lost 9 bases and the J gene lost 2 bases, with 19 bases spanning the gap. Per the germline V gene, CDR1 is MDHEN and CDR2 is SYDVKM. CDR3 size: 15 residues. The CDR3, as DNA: TGTGCCAGTCAATCTGGGGCCCTCAGGCAAGAGACCCAGTACTTC. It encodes CASQSGALRQETQYF.

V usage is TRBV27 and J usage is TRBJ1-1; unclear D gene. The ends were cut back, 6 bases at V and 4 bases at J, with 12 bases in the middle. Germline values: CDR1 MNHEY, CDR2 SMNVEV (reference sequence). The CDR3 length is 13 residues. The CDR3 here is CASSFGPTTEAFF. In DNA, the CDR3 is TGTGCCAGCAGCTTTGGGCCAACCACTGAAGCTTTCTTT.

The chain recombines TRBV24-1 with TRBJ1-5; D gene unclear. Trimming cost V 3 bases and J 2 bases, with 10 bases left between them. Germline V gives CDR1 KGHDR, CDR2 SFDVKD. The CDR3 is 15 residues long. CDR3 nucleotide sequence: TGTGCCACCAGTGATCCTACTGTAGGCAATCAGCCCCAGCATTTT. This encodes CATSDPTVGNQPQHF.

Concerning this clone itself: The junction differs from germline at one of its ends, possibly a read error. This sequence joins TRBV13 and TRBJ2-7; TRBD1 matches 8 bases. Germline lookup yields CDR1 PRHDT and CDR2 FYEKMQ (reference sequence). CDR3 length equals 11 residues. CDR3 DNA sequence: TGTGCCAGCAGCTGGGAGGACAGGGTGGACTTC. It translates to CASSWEDRVDF.

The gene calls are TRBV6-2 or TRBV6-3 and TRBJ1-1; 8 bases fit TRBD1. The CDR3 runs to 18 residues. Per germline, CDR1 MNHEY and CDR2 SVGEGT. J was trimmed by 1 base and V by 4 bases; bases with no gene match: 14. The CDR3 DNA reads TGTGCCAGCAGTTTACGAAATCACCTGGGACAGGCGAACACTGAAGCTTTCTTT. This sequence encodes CASSLRNHLGQANTEAFF.

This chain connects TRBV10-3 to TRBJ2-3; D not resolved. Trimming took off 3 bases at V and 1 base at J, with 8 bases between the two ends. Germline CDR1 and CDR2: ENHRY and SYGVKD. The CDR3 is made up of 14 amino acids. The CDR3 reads CAISELQGTDTQYF. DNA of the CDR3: TGTGCCATCAGTGAACTGCAGGGCACAGATACGCAGTATTTT.

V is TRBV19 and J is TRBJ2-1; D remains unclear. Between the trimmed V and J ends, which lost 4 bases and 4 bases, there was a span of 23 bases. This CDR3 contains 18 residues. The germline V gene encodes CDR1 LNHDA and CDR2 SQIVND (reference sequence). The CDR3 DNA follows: TGTGCCAGTAGTAGCCTTCTGGTCTTGAAGAGAGGATACAATGAGCAGTTCTTC. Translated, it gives CASSSLLVLKRGYNEQFF.